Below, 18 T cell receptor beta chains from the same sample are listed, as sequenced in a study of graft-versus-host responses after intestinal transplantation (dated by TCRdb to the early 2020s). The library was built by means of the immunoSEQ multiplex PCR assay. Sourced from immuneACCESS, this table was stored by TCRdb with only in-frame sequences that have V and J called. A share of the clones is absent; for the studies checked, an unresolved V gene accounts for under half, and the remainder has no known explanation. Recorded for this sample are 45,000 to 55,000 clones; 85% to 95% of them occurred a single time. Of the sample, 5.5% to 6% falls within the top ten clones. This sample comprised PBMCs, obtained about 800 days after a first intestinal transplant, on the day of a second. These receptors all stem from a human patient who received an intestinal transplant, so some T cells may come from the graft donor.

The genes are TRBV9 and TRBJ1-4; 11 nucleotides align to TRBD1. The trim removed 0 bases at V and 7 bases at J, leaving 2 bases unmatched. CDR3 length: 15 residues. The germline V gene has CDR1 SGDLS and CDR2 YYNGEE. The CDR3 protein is CASSVGTGGSEKLFF. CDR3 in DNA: TGTGCCAGCAGCGTAGGGACAGGGGGCTCTGAAAAACTGTTTTTT.

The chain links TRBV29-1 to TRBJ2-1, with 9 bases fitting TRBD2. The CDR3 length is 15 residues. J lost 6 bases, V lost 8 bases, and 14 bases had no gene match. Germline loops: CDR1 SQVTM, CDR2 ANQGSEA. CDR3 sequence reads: CSIPPEIAGANEQFF. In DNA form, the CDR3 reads TGCAGCATCCCACCTGAGATAGCGGGAGCCAATGAGCAGTTCTTC.

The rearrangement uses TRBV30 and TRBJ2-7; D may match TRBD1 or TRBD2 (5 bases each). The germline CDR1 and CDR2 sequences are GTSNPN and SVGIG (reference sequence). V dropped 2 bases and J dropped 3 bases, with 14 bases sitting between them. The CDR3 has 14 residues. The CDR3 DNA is TGTGCCTGGAGTTGGGGACCTAACAACTACGAGCAGTACTTC. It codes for CAWSWGPNNYEQYF. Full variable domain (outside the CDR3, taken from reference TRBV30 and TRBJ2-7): SQTIHQWPATLVQPVGSPLSLECTVEGTSNPNLYWYRQAAGRGLQLLFYSVGIGQISSEVPQNLSASRPQDRQFILSSKKLLLSDSGFYLCAWSWGPNNYEQYFGPGTRLTVT.

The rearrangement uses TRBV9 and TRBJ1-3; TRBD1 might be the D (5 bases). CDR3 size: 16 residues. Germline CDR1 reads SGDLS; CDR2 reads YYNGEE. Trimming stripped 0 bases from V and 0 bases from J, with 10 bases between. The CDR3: CASSVEVGVSGNTIYF. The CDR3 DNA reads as TGTGCCAGCAGCGTAGAAGTAGGGGTCTCTGGAAACACCATATATTTT.

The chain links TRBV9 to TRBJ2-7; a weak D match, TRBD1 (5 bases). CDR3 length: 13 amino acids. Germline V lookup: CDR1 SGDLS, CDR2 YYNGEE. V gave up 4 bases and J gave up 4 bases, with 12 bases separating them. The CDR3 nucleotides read TGTGCCAGCAGCATGGCTCCAGGGTACGAGCAGTACTTC. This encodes CASSMAPGYEQYF. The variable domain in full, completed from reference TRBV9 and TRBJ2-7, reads DSGVTQTPKHLITATGQRVTLRCSPRSGDLSVYWYQQSLDQGLQFLIQYYNGEERAKGNILERFSAQQFPDLHSELNLSSLELGDSALYFCASSMAPGYEQYFGPGTRLTVT.

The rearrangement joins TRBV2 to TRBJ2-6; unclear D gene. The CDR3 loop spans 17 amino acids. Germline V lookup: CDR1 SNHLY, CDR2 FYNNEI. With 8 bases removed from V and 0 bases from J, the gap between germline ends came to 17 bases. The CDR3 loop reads CASRPRPASSGANVLTF. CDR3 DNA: TGTGCCAGCCGTCCCCGGCCGGCGTCCTCTGGGGCCAACGTCCTGACTTTC.

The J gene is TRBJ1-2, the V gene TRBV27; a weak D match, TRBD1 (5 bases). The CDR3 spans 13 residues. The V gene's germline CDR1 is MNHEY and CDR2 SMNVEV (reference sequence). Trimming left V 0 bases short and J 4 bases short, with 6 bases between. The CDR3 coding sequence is TGTGCCAGCAGTTTATCCGGGGGCTATGGCTACACCTTC. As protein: CASSLSGGYGYTF.

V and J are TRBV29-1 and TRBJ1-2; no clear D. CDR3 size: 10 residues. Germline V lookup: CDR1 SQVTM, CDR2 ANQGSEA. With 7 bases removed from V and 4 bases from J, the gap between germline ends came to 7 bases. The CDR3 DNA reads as TGCAGCGCTGAGGGCTATGGCTACACCTTC. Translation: CSAEGYGYTF. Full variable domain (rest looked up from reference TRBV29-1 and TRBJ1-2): SAVISQKPSRDICQRGTSLTIQCQVDSQVTMMFWYRQQPGQSLTLIATANQGSEATYESGFVIDKFPISRPNLTFSTLTVSNMSPEDSSIYLCSAEGYGYTFGSGTRLTVV.

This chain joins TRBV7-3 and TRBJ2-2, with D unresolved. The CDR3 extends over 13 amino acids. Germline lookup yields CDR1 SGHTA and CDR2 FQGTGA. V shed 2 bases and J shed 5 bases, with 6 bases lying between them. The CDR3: CASSLASTGELFF. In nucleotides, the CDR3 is TGTGCCAGCAGCTTAGCTAGTACCGGGGAGCTGTTTTTT.

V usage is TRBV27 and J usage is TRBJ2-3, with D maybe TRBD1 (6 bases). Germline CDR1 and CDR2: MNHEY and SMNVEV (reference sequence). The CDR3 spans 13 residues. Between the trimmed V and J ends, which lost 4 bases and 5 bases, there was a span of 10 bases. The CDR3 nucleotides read TGTGCCAGCAGTTCCCAGGGGCTAGATACGCAGTATTTT. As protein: CASSSQGLDTQYF.

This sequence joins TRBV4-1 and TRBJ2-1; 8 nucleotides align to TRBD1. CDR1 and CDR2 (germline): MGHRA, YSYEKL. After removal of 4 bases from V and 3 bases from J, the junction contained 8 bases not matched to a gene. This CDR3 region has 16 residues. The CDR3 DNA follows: TGCGCCAGCAGCCCAGTGGGACAGGCCCTCTACAATGAGCAGTTCTTC. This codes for CASSPVGQALYNEQFF.

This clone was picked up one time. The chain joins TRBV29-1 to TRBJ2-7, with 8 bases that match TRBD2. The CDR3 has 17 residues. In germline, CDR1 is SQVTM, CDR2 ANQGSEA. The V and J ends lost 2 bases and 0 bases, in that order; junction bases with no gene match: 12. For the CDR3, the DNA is TGCAGCGTTGAAAGCGGGGGCCTGGACGGGTTCTCCTACGAGCAGTACTTC. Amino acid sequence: CSVESGGLDGFSYEQYF.

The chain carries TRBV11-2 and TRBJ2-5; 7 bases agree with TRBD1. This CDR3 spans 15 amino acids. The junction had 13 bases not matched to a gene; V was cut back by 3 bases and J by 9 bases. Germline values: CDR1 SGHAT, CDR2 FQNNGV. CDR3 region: CASSLRQGTPGAQYF. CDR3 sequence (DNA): TGTGCCAGCAGCTTGCGACAGGGTACGCCCGGGGCCCAGTACTTC.

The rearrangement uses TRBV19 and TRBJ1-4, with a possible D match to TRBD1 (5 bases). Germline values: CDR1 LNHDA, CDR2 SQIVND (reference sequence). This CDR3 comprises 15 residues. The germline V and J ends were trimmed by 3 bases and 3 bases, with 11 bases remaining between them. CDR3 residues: CASSILRAANEKLFF. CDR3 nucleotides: TGTGCCAGTAGTATTCTCAGGGCGGCTAATGAAAAACTGTTTTTT.

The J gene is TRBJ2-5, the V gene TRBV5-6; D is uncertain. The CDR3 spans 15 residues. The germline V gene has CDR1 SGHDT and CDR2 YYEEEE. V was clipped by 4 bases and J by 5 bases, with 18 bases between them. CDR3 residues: CASSPFVWGLETQYF. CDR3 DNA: TGTGCCAGCAGCCCATTTGTGTGGGGATTGGAGACCCAGTACTTC.

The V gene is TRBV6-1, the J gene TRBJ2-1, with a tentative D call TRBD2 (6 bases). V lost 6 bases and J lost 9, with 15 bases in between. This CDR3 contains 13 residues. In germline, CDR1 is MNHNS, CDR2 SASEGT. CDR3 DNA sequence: TGTGCCAGCAGAGATTGGGAGGTTTCTGAGCAGTTCTTC. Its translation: CASRDWEVSEQFF.

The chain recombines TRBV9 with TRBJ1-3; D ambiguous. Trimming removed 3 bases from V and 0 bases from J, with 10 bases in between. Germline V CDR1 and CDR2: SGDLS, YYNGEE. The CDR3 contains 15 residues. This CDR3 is CASSGTHGSGNTIYF. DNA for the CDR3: TGTGCCAGCAGCGGGACCCACGGCTCTGGAAACACCATATATTTT.

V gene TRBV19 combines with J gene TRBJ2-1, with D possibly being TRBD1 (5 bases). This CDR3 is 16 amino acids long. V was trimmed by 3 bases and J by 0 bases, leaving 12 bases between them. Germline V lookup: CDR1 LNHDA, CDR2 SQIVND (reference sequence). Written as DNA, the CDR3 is TGTGCCAGTAGTATTGTCCAGGGAATCTCCTACAATGAGCAGTTCTTC. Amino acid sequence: CASSIVQGISYNEQFF.